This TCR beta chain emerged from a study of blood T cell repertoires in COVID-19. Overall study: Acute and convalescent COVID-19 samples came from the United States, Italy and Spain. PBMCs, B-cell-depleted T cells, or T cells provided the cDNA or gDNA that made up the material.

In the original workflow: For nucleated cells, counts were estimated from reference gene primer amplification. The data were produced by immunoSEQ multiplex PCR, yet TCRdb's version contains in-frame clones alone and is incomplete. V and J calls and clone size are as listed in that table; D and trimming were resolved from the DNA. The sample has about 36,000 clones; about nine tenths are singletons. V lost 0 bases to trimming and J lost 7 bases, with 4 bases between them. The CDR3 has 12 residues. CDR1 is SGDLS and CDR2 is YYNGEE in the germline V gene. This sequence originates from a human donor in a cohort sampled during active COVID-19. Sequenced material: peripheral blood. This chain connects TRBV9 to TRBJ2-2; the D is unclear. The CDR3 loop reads CASSVGVGELFF. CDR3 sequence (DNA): TGTGCCAGCAGCGTAGGAGTCGGGGAGCTGTTTTTT.